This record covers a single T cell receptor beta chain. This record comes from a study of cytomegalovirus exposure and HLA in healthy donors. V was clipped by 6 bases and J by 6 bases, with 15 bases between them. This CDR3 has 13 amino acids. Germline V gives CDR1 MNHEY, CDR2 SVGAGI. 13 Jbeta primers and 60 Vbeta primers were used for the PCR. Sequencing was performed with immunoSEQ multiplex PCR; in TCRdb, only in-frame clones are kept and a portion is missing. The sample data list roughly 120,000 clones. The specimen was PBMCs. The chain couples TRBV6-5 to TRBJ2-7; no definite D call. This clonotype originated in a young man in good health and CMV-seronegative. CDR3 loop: CASRHIPFGEQYF. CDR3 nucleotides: TGTGCCAGCAGACATATACCGTTTGGCGAGCAGTACTTC.